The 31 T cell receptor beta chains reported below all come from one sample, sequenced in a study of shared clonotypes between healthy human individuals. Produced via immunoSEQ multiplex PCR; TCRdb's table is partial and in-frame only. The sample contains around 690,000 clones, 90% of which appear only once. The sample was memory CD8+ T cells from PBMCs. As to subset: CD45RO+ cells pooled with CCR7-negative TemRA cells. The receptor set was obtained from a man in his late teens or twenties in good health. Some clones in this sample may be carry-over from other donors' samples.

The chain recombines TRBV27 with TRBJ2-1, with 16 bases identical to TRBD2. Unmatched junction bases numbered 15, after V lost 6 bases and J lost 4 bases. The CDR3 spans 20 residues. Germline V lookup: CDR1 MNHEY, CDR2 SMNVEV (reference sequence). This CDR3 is CASSPGQPGLAGGPYNEQFF. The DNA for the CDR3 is TGTGCCAGCAGCCCAGGACAGCCGGGACTAGCGGGAGGGCCGTACAATGAGCAGTTCTTC.

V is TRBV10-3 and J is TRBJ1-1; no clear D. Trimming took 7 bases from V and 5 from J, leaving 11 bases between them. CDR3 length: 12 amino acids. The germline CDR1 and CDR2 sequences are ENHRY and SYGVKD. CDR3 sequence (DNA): TGTGCCATCAAGAGGGATGGGACTGAAGCTTTCTTT. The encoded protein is CAIKRDGTEAFF.

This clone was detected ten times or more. CDR3 loop: CASSMVFSTPDTEAFF. The CDR3 nucleotides are TGTGCCAGTAGTATGGTTTTCTCGACACCTGACACTGAAGCTTTCTTT. V usage is TRBV19 and J usage is TRBJ1-1; D not certain. V was trimmed by 3 bases and J by 3 bases, leaving 17 bases between them. CDR1 and CDR2 from the germline V gene are LNHDA and SQIVND (reference sequence). The CDR3 has 16 amino acids.

CDR3 coding DNA: TGCGCCAGCAGTGGGACAGGGAGCAATCAGCCCCAGCATTTT. Amino acid sequence: CASSGTGSNQPQHF. V gene TRBV10-1 combines with J gene TRBJ1-5; TRBD1 aligns across 8 bases. The V gene's germline CDR1 is WNHNN and CDR2 SYGVQD (reference sequence). V shed 4 bases and J 1 base; nucleotides not matched to a gene: 0. This CDR3 contains 14 residues.

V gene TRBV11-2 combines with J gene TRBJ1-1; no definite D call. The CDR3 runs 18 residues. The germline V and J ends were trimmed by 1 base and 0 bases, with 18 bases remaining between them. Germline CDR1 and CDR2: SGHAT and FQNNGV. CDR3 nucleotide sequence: TGTGCCAGCAGCTTAGGCCCTGGGGTTCCTGGGCTGAACACTGAAGCTTTCTTT. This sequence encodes CASSLGPGVPGLNTEAFF.

In DNA form, the CDR3 reads TGCGCCAGCAGCCATCTACCGGGACCGAACTACGAGCAGTACTTC. Translating it yields CASSHLPGPNYEQYF. J is TRBJ2-7 and V is TRBV4-3, with D perhaps being TRBD1 or TRBD2 (5 bases each). CDR1 and CDR2 from the germline V gene are LGHNA and YSLEER. The CDR3 sequence is 15 residues long. The ends were cut back, 3 bases at V and 3 bases at J, with 15 bases in the middle.

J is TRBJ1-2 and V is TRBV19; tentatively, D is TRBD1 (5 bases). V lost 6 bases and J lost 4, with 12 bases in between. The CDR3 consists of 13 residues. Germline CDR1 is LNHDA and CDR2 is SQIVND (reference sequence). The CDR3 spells CASSPRESYGYTF. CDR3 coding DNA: TGTGCCAGTAGCCCCAGGGAATCCTATGGCTACACCTTC.

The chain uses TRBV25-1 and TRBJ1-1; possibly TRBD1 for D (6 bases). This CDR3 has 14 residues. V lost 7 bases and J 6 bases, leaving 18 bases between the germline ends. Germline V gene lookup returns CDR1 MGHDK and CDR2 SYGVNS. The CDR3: CASTWGAIGAEAFF. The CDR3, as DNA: TGTGCCAGCACCTGGGGGGCAATAGGCGCTGAAGCTTTCTTT.

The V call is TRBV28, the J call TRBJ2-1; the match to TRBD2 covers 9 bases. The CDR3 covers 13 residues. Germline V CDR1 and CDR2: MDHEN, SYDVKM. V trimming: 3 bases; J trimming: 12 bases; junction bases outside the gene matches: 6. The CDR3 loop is CASSLLSGSPQFF. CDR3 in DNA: TGTGCCAGCAGTTTGCTTAGCGGGAGCCCGCAGTTCTTC.

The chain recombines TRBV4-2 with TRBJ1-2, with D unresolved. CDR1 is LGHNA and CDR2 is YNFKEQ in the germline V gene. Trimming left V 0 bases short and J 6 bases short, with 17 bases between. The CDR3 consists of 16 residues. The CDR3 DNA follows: TGTGCCAGCAGCCAAGATTGGGAGGGAAGGATGAATGGCTACACCTTC. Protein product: CASSQDWEGRMNGYTF.

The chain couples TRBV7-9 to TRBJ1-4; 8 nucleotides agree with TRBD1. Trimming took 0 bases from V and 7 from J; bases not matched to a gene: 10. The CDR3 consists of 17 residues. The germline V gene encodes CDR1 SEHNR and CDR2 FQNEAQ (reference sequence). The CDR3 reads CASSLAVYAGGPEKLFF. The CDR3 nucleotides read TGTGCCAGCAGCTTAGCGGTTTATGCAGGGGGCCCTGAAAAACTGTTTTTT.

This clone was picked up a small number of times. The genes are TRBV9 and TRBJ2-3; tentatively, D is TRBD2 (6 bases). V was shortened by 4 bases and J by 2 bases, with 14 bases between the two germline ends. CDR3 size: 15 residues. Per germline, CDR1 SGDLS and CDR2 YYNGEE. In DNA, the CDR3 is TGTGCCAGCAGCATCCGAGCGGGCACCACAGATACGCAGTATTTT. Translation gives CASSIRAGTTDTQYF.

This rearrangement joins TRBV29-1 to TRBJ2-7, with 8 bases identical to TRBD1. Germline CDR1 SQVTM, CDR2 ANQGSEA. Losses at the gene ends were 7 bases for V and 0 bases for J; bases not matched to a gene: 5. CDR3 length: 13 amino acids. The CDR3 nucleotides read TGCAGCGGCCGGGACAGGTCCTCCTACGAGCAGTACTTC. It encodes CSGRDRSSYEQYF.

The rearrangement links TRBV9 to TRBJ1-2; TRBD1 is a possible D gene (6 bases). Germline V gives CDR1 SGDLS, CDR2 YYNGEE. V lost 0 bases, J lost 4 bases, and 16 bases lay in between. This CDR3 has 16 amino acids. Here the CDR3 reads CASSVAAVRGGYGYTF. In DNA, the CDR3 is TGTGCCAGCAGCGTAGCGGCCGTCAGGGGAGGCTATGGCTACACCTTC. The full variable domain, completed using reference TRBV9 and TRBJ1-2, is DSGVTQTPKHLITATGQRVTLRCSPRSGDLSVYWYQQSLDQGLQFLIQYYNGEERAKGNILERFSAQQFPDLHSELNLSSLELGDSALYFCASSVAAVRGGYGYTFGSGTRLTVV.

Here the CDR3 DNA reads TGTGCCGCCCGAAACGCTGGGCAGGGCTACGAGCAGTACTTC. Translated, it gives CAARNAGQGYEQYF. The chain carries TRBV10-3 and TRBJ2-7; tentative D call: TRBD1 (5 bases). This CDR3 has 14 residues. From germline, CDR1 is ENHRY and CDR2 SYGVKD. V lost 11 bases and J 3 bases, leaving 20 bases between the germline ends.

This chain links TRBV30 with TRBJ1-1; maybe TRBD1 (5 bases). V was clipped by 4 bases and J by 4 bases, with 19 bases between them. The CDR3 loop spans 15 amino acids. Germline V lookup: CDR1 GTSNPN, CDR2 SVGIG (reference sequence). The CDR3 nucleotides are TGTGCCTGGATGAACCTTGGGGCCCTGGGCACTGAAGCTTTCTTT. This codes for CAWMNLGALGTEAFF.

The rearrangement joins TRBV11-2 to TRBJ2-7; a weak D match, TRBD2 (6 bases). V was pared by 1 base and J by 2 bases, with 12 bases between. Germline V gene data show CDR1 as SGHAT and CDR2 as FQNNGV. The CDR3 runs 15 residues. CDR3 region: CASSLGTGGPYEQYF. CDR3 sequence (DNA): TGTGCCAGCAGCTTAGGAACCGGGGGTCCCTACGAGCAGTACTTC.

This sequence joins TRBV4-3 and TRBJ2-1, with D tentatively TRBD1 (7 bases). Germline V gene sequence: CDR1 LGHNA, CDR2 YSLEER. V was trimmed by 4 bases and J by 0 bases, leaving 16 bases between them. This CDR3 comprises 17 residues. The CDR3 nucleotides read TGCGCCAGCAGCCCGGGGGTAGGGGGCGCCTCCTACAATGAGCAGTTCTTC. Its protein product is CASSPGVGGASYNEQFF.

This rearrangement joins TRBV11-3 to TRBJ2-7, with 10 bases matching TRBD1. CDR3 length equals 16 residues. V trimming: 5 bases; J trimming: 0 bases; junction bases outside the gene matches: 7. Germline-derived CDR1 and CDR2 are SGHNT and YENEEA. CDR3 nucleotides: TGTGCCAGCAGCCGGGCCGGGACAGGGGACTCCTACGAGCAGTACTTC. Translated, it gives CASSRAGTGDSYEQYF. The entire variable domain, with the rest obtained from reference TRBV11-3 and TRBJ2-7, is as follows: EAGVVQSPRYKIIEKKQPVAFWCNPISGHNTLYWYLQNLGQGPELLIRYENEEAVDDSQLPKDRFSAERLKGVDSTLKIQPAELGDSAVYLCASSRAGTGDSYEQYFGPGTRLTVT.

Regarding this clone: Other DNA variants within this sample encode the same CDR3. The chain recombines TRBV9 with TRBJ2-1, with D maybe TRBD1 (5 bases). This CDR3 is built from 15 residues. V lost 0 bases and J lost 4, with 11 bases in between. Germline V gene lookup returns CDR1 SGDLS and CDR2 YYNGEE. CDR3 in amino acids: CASSVGQGLYNEQFF. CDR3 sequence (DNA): TGTGCCAGCAGCGTAGGTCAGGGATTATACAATGAGCAGTTCTTC.

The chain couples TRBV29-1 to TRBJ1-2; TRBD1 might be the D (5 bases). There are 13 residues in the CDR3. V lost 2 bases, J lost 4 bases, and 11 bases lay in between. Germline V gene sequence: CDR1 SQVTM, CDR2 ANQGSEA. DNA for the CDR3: TGCAGCGTTGAATGGGTGGGGCCCTATGGCTACACCTTC. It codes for CSVEWVGPYGYTF.

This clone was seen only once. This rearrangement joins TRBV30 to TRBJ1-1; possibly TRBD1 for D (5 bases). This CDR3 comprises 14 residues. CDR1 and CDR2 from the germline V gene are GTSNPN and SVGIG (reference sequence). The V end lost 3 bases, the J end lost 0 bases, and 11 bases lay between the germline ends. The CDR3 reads CAWSPGGVNTEAFF. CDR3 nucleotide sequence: TGTGCCTGGAGCCCGGGGGGGGTGAACACTGAAGCTTTCTTT.

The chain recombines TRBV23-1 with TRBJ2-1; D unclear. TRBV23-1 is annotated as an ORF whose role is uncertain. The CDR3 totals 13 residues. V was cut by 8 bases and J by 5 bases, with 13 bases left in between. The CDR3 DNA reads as TGCGCCAGCCCCAGTCGCGACCACAATGAGCAGTTCTTC. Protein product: CASPSRDHNEQFF.

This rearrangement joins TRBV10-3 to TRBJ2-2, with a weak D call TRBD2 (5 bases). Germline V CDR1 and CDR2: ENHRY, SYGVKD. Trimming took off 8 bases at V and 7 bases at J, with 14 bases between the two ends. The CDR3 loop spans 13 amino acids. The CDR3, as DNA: TGTGCCATCGCTCACCCCGGGATCGGGGAGCTGTTTTTT. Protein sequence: CAIAHPGIGELFF.

The CDR3 bases are TGTGCCAGCAGTCCTGGGCCTCCCGCCAGATCCTACGAGCAGTACTTC. The encoded protein is CASSPGPPARSYEQYF. V is TRBV2 and J is TRBJ2-7; no definite D call. Looked up from germline, CDR1 is SNHLY and CDR2 is FYNNEI. The CDR3 is 16 amino acids. Between the trimmed V and J ends, which lost 5 bases and 1 base, there was a span of 18 bases.

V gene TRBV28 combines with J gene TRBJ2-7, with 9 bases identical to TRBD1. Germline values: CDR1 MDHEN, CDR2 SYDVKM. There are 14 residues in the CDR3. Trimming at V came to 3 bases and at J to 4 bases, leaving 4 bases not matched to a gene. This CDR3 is CASSLWTGEYEQYF. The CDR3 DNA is TGTGCCAGCAGTTTGTGGACAGGGGAATACGAGCAGTACTTC.

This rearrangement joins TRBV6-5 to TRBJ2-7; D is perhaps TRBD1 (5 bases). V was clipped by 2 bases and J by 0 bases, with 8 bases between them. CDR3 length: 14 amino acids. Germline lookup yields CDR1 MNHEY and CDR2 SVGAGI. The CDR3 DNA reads TGTGCCAGCAGTTACAAGGGGCCCTCCTACGAGCAGTACTTC. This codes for CASSYKGPSYEQYF.

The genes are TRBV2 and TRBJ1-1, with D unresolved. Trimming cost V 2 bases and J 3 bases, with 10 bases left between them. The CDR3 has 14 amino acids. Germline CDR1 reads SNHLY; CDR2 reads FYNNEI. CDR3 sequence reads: CASSEYNLDTEAFF. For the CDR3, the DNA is TGTGCCAGCAGTGAATACAATTTAGACACTGAAGCTTTCTTT.

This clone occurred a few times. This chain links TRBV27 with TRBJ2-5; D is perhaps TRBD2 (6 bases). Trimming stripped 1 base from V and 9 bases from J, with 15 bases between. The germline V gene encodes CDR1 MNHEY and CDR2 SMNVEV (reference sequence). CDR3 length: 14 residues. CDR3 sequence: CASSLWPGGSAQYF. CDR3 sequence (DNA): TGTGCCAGCAGTTTATGGCCCGGGGGATCGGCCCAGTACTTC.

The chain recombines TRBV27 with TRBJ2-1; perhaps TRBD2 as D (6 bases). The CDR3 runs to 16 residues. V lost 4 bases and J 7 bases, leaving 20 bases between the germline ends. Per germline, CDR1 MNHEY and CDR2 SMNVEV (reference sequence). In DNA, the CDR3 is TGTGCCAGCAGTTCGGCCACCGGGGGTGTCGGGAATGAGCAGTTCTTC. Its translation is CASSSATGGVGNEQFF.

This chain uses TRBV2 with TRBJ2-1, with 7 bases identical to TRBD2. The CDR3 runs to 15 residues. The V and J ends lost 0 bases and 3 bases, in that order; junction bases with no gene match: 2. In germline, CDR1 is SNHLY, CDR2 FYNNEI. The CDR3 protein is CASSEAGGGYNEQFF. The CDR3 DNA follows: TGTGCCAGCAGTGAAGCAGGCGGGGGCTACAATGAGCAGTTCTTC. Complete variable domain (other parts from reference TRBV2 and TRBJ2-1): EPEVTQTPSHQVTQMGQEVILRCVPISNHLYFYWYRQILGQKVEFLVSFYNNEISEKSEIFDDQFSVERPDGSNFTLKIRSTKLEDSAMYFCASSEAGGGYNEQFFGPGTRLTVL.